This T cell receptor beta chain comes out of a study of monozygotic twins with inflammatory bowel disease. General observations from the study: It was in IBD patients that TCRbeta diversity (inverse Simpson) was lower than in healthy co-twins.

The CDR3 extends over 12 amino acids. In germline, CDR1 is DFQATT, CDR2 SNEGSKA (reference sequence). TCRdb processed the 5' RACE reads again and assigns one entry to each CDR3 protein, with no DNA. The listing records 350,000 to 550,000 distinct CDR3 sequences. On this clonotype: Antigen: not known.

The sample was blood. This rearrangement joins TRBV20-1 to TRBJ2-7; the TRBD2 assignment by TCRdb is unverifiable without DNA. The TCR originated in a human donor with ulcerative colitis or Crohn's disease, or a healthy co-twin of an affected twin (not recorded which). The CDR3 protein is CSGLGLTYEQYF.